These T cell receptor beta chains were read from a single sample in a study of identical twins. One entry per CDR3 protein, called by TCRdb with MiXCR from the 5' RACE reads. The table shows about 520,000 distinct CDR3 sequences, with less than 25% occurring only once. These data were also filed under a second study, of T cells expressing NK-cell markers.

Sequences were obtained from CD4+ T cells sorted from blood. The receptors were sampled from a woman between 18 and 30 years old in good health. Each CDR3 is given with its conserved first and last residue. Fields, in order: V gene, J gene, clone size, D gene, CDR3 protein, CDR3 DNA. A D gene is named only where the DNA matches it firmly. Expanded clones get a size class; other rows say once, few or many, or leave the size out.

TRBV20-1	TRBJ2-1	few	.	CSARSIGVASYNEQFF	TGCAGTGCTAGATCAATAGGAGTAGCGTCCTACAATGAGCAGTTCTTC
TRBV27	TRBJ2-2	few	.	CASRRDSAGGELFF	TGTGCCAGCAGGAGGGACAGTGCGGGAGGGGAGCTGTTTTTT
TRBV7-2	TRBJ2-5	.	.	CASSTRPQETQYF	TGTGCCAGCAGCACTCGGCCCCAAGAGACCCAGTACTTC
TRBV6-1	TRBJ1-4	.	.	CASSQSWAGWQEKLFF	TGTGCCAGCAGTCAATCTTGGGCAGGGTGGCAAGAAAAACTGTTTTTT
TRBV20-1	TRBJ1-1	many	.	CSAGTADHRRGDTEAFF	TGCAGTGCCGGGACGGCGGATCACCGACGGGGGGACACTGAAGCTTTCTTT
TRBV5-1	TRBJ2-1	few	.	CASSWVTSSSYNEQFF	TGCGCCAGCAGCTGGGTGACTTCCAGCTCCTACAATGAGCAGTTCTTC
TRBV3-1	TRBJ1-1	many	.	CASSTIPDTEAFF	TGTGCCAGCAGCACCATTCCGGACACTGAAGCTTTCTTT
TRBV10-2	TRBJ2-7	.	TRBD1	CASSRDREFYEQYF	TGCGCCAGCAGTCGGGACAGGGAATTCTACGAGCAGTACTTC
TRBV14	TRBJ2-1	few	.	CASSQVQAADEQFF	TGTGCCAGCAGCCAGGTCCAGGCGGCGGATGAGCAGTTCTTC
TRBV6-1	TRBJ2-1	few	TRBD2	CASSRRGLGLPNEQFF	TGTGCCAGCAGCCGAAGGGGACTAGGGTTACCCAATGAGCAGTTCTTC
TRBV10-3	TRBJ1-1	.	.	CAISSIPRRQDTEAFF	TGTGCCATCAGTTCAATTCCCCGAAGACAGGACACTGAAGCTTTCTTT
TRBV11-3	TRBJ1-1	once	.	CASSLTEGTEAFF	TGTGCCAGCAGCCTAACGGAGGGAACTGAAGCTTTCTTT
TRBV9	TRBJ1-1	.	.	CASSVDWHTEAFF	TGTGCCAGCAGCGTAGATTGGCACACTGAAGCTTTCTTT
TRBV7-2	TRBJ1-1	.	.	CASSLEGSGDEAFF	TGTGCCAGCAGCTTAGAGGGGTCAGGAGACGAAGCTTTCTTT
TRBV12-3/TRBV12-4	TRBJ2-2	many	TRBD2	CASSLIFLAGVSGELFF	TGTGCCAGCAGTTTAATCTTCCTAGCGGGAGTCAGCGGGGAGCTGTTTTTT
TRBV6-2/TRBV6-3	TRBJ2-1	few	.	CASRLRNEQFF	TGTGCCAGCAGACTACGCAATGAGCAGTTCTTC
TRBV12-3/TRBV12-4	TRBJ1-1	.	.	CASTARWGTEAFF	TGTGCCAGCACCGCCCGCTGGGGCACTGAAGCTTTCTTT
TRBV6-2/TRBV6-3	TRBJ1-1	many	.	CASSYRGEAFF	TGTGCCAGCAGTTATCGGGGGGAAGCTTTCTTT
TRBV18	TRBJ2-3	.	.	CASSPTTATDTQYF	TGTGCCAGCTCACCGACTACCGCCACAGATACGCAGTATTTT
TRBV20-1	TRBJ1-2	few	.	CSASEQGPNYGYTF	TGCAGTGCTAGCGAACAGGGCCCTAACTATGGCTACACCTTC
TRBV12-3/TRBV12-4	TRBJ2-2	many	.	CASSRYTGELFF	TGTGCCAGCAGCCGCTACACCGGGGAGCTGTTTTTT
TRBV5-1	TRBJ2-5	many	TRBD2	CASSLGTSVFQETQYF	TGCGCCAGCAGCTTGGGGACTAGCGTATTCCAAGAGACCCAGTACTTC
TRBV25-1	TRBJ1-4	many	TRBD1	CASSDHPRTGTNEKLFF	TGTGCCAGCAGTGACCACCCTCGGACAGGAACTAATGAAAAACTGTTTTTT
TRBV5-1	TRBJ1-5	many	.	CASSLGDRNQPQHF	TGCGCCAGCAGCTTGGGGGACCGAAATCAGCCCCAGCATTTT
TRBV5-1	TRBJ2-1	few	.	CASSLQGVGDEQFF	TGCGCCAGCAGCTTGCAGGGAGTAGGAGATGAGCAGTTCTTC
TRBV3-1	TRBJ2-7	.	.	CASKSAGRSAEQYF	TGTGCCAGCAAATCGGCGGGACGCTCCGCCGAGCAGTACTTC
TRBV20-1	TRBJ2-1	many	.	CSARDPSGADNEQFF	TGCAGTGCTAGAGATCCCAGCGGAGCCGACAATGAGCAGTTCTTC
TRBV20-1	TRBJ1-3	few	.	CSARDQRNSGNTIYF	TGCAGTGCTAGAGATCAAAGGAACTCTGGAAACACCATATATTTT
TRBV5-8	TRBJ2-7	few	TRBD1	CASSSGTGLTYEQYF	TGTGCCAGCAGCTCCGGGACAGGCCTGACCTACGAGCAGTACTTC
TRBV7-2	TRBJ2-2	many	.	CASSLNGSPGELFF	TGTGCCAGCAGCTTGAACGGGAGTCCCGGGGAGCTGTTTTTT
TRBV5-1	TRBJ2-2	.	.	CASSLDGSANTGELFF	TGCGCCAGCAGCCTCGATGGGTCAGCGAACACCGGGGAGCTGTTTTTT
TRBV27	TRBJ2-2	.	.	CASSRRGITGELFF	TGTGCCAGCAGTCGGCGGGGTATCACCGGGGAGCTGTTTTTT
TRBV12-3/TRBV12-4	TRBJ2-7	few	TRBD1	CASSTDRAFGEQYF	TGTGCCAGCAGCACGGACAGGGCCTTCGGGGAGCAGTACTTC
TRBV18	TRBJ2-1	.	TRBD2	CASSRSGGNEQFF	TGTGCCAGCTCACGTTCGGGGGGCAATGAGCAGTTCTTC
TRBV6-1	TRBJ2-7	few	.	CPRRVRVNYEQYF	TGTCCCCGAAGAGTGAGAGTCAACTACGAGCAGTACTTC
TRBV2	TRBJ1-2	.	.	CASSIKKDYGYTF	TGTGCCAGCAGTATAAAAAAGGACTATGGCTACACCTTC
TRBV12-3/TRBV12-4	TRBJ2-6	.	.	CASRSASLGANVLTF	TGTGCCTCAAGGTCGGCCTCCCTTGGGGCCAACGTCCTGACTTTC
TRBV12-3/TRBV12-4	TRBJ1-5	.	.	CASSLRGSQPQHF	TGCGCCAGCAGCTTGCGAGGGAGCCAGCCCCAGCATTTT
TRBV20-1	TRBJ2-7	.	TRBD1	CSARDRQGYEQYF	TGCAGTGCTAGAGATCGACAGGGATACGAGCAGTACTTC
TRBV3-1	TRBJ2-7	.	TRBD2	CASSSHGLAVREQYF	TGTGCCAGCAGCTCTCACGGACTAGCGGTTAGGGAGCAGTACTTC
TRBV20-1	TRBJ1-2	.	.	CSAGRAVGDGYTF	TGCAGTGCCGGACGGGCGGTTGGGGATGGCTACACCTTC
TRBV4-3	TRBJ2-3	once	TRBD2	CASSREIAGGTDTQYF	TGCGCCAGCAGCCGAGAAATAGCGGGGGGGACAGATACGCAGTATTTT
TRBV20-1	TRBJ1-4	few	TRBD1	CSADPTGGREKLFF	TGCAGTGCTGACCCGACAGGGGGTCGTGAAAAACTGTTTTTT
TRBV12-3/TRBV12-4	TRBJ1-2	.	TRBD1	CASGRQGSYGYTF	TGTGCCAGCGGGAGACAGGGGTCGTATGGCTACACCTTC
TRBV3-1	TRBJ2-7	.	.	CASGTSLTEQYF	TGTGCCAGCGGGACATCCCTGACCGAGCAGTACTTC
TRBV10-3	TRBJ1-2	.	TRBD1	CAIRTGTGRGYTF	TGTGCCATCAGAACCGGGACAGGGAGGGGCTACACCTTC
TRBV14	TRBJ2-7	.	.	CASSHSGQSVGKIYEQYF	TGTGCCAGCAGCCATTCGGGCCAATCCGTGGGGAAAATCTACGAGCAGTACTTC
TRBV6-1	TRBJ2-1	.	.	CASSETGSGEQFF	TGTGCCAGCAGTGAAACAGGGTCTGGCGAGCAGTTCTTC
TRBV6-5	TRBJ2-7	few	.	CASSYSSGVSTSEQYF	TGTGCCAGCAGTTACTCGTCGGGGGTGAGCACCTCCGAGCAGTACTTC
TRBV20-1	TRBJ2-1	.	TRBD1	CSARTGDARYNEQFF	TGCAGTGCTAGAACAGGGGACGCCCGTTACAATGAGCAGTTCTTC
TRBV12-3/TRBV12-4	TRBJ2-3	.	TRBD2	CASSSSRLAGITDTQYF	TGTGCCAGCAGTTCTTCCAGACTAGCGGGTATCACAGATACGCAGTATTTT
TRBV2	TRBJ2-3	.	.	CASSAMADTQYF	TGTGCCAGCAGTGCCATGGCAGATACGCAGTATTTT
TRBV7-9	TRBJ1-1	.	.	CASLYEGNTEAFF	TGTGCCAGCCTCTACGAGGGGAACACTGAAGCTTTCTTT
TRBV9	TRBJ2-7	.	TRBD1	CASSEDRASGEQYF	TGTGCCAGCAGCGAGGACAGGGCTTCTGGAGAGCAGTACTTC
TRBV9	TRBJ2-5	few	.	CASSKTGTEETQYF	TGTGCCAGCAGTAAGACCGGGACTGAGGAGACCCAGTACTTC
TRBV20-1	TRBJ2-7	.	.	CSARISSLYEQYF	TGCAGTGCTAGAATCTCGAGCCTCTACGAGCAGTACTTC
TRBV18	TRBJ2-1	.	TRBD2	CASSPGTSGGYSSYNEQFF	TGTGCCAGCTCACCAGGGACTAGCGGGGGTTACAGCTCCTACAATGAGCAGTTCTTC
TRBV20-1	TRBJ2-2	once	.	CSASPGTRRGELFF	TGCAGTGCTAGCCCCGGGACCCGGCGCGGGGAGCTGTTTTTT